Below, 20 T cell receptor beta chains from the same sample are listed, as sequenced in a study of T cell repertoires in aging, cancer and after chemotherapy. Peripheral blood genomic DNA, not sorted cells or RNA, was the template. TRB rearrangements spanning V, D and J were amplified using mixed TRB-A/B primers. TCRdb itself ran the multiplex PCR reads through MiXCR, one entry per CDR3 protein. The repertoire holds about 13,000 distinct CDR3 sequences, with approximately 27% as singletons. What was sequenced was blood. The receptor source for this set is a human donor with a blood cancer.

A few counts support this clonotype. In nucleotides, the CDR3 is TGTGCCAGCAGTAGTCGGGCCCAACCTGACACTGAAGCTTTCTTT. This gives the protein CASSSRAQPDTEAFF. This chain uses TRBV12-3 or TRBV12-4 with TRBJ1-1, with no clear D. The V end lost 5 bases, the J end lost 3 bases, and 16 bases lay between the germline ends. The CDR3 runs 15 residues.

This clonotype turned up a few times. The chain carries TRBV19 and TRBJ1-1, with D unclear. V was pared by 3 bases and J by 7 bases, with 21 bases between. CDR1 is LNHDA and CDR2 is SQIVND in the germline V gene (reference sequence). The CDR3 runs 16 residues. The CDR3 DNA follows: TGTGCCAGTAGTATTTGGCGGTCCCCCCAATTAAATGAAGCTTTCTTT. Protein sequence: CASSIWRSPQLNEAFF. Variable domain in full (rest from reference TRBV19 and TRBJ1-1): DGGITQSPKYLFRKEGQNVTLSCEQNLNHDAMYWYRQDPGQGLRLIYYSQIVNDFQKGDIAEGYSVSREKKESFPLTVTSAQKNPTAFYLCASSIWRSPQLNEAFFGQGTRLTVV.

This clonotype was counted at least ten times. The chain uses TRBV6-5 and TRBJ1-1; D unresolved. The CDR3 loop spans 11 amino acids. V was cut by 0 bases and J by 8 bases, with 4 bases left in between. Per the germline V gene, CDR1 is MNHEY and CDR2 is SVGAGI. The CDR3 DNA is TGTGCCAGCAGTTACTCAGAAGAAGCTTTCTTT. Translating gives CASSYSEEAFF.

By its share, this clonotype is medium-sized. The V gene is TRBV6-5, the J gene TRBJ2-7; perhaps TRBD2 as D (6 bases). This CDR3 comprises 13 residues. Trimming removed 2 bases from V and 6 bases from J, with 11 bases in between. Germline V gives CDR1 MNHEY, CDR2 SVGAGI. CDR3 amino acids: CASSYLVGGEQYV. The CDR3 bases are TGTGCCAGCAGTTACCTGGTGGGGGGCGAGCAGTACGTC.

This clonotype occurred a few times. The chain carries TRBV19 and TRBJ2-4; possible D gene TRBD2, 6 bases. Trimming left V 9 bases short and J 1 base short, with 13 bases between. The germline V gene has CDR1 LNHDA and CDR2 SQIVND (reference sequence). This CDR3 spans 14 amino acids. The CDR3 here is CASRDSFAKNIQYF. The CDR3 DNA is TGTGCCAGCCGGGACTCCTTCGCCAAAAACATTCAGTACTTC.

This clonotype was seen only a few times. The gene calls are TRBV6-1 and TRBJ2-5; possibly TRBD1 for D (5 bases). Looked up from germline, CDR1 is MNHNS and CDR2 is SASEGT. Trimming cost V 6 bases and J 2 bases, with 10 bases left between them. The CDR3 is made up of 13 amino acids. The CDR3: CASRSTGQETQYF. The CDR3 region has the DNA TGTGCCAGCAGGAGTACAGGACAAGAGACCCAGTACTTC.

A single count supports this clonotype. The chain is built from TRBV6-2 or TRBV6-3 and TRBJ2-7; no firm D call. Trimming shortened V by 0 bases and J by 3 bases, and 3 bases separated the two germline ends. Germline CDR1 reads MNHEY; CDR2 reads SVGEGT. The CDR3 covers 12 residues. CDR3 DNA sequence: TGTGCCAGCAGTTACTCGAACTACGAGCAGTACGTC. It yields the protein CASSYSNYEQYV.

Judged by abundance, this clonotype is medium-sized. The genes are TRBV19 and TRBJ1-4; the D gene is possibly TRBD1 (5 bases). V was cut by 7 bases and J by 5 bases, with 11 bases left in between. Germline V CDR1 and CDR2: LNHDA, SQIVND (reference sequence). The CDR3 has 13 residues. CDR3 bases: TGTGCCAGTATTGACAGCTTGAATGAAAAACTGTTTTTT. Translation: CASIDSLNEKLFF. The whole variable domain, filled in from reference TRBV19 and TRBJ1-4, reads DGGITQSPKYLFRKEGQNVTLSCEQNLNHDAMYWYRQDPGQGLRLIYYSQIVNDFQKGDIAEGYSVSREKKESFPLTVTSAQKNPTAFYLCASIDSLNEKLFFGSGTQLSVL.

About this clonotype: With a much larger clone just one base away, this may be a read error. V is TRBV5-4 and J is TRBJ1-5, with 12 bases matching TRBD1. The CDR3 covers 15 residues. Germline CDR1 is SGHNT and CDR2 is YYREEE (reference sequence). The CDR3, as DNA: TGTGACAGCAGACCCGGGACAGGGGGCCATCAGCCCCAGCATTTT. Protein product: CDSRPGTGGHQPQHF.

J is TRBJ2-3 and V is TRBV10-1; possible D gene TRBD2, 5 bases. The CDR3 contains 14 residues. The germline V and J ends were trimmed by 0 bases and 6 bases, with 10 bases remaining between them. The V gene's germline CDR1 is WNHNN and CDR2 SYGVQD (reference sequence). The CDR3 DNA reads TGCGCCAGCAGTGAGTCGGGGAGTTCGGATACGCAGTATTTT. Amino acids: CASSESGSSDTQYF.

A word on this clonotype: At one boundary the junction diverges from the germline segment, which might be a read error. The V call is TRBV4-1, the J call TRBJ2-5; 7 positions agree with TRBD1. CDR3 size: 14 residues. From germline, CDR1 is MGHRA and CDR2 YSYEKL. For the CDR3, the DNA is TGTGCCAGCAGCCTTCATGGGACAGAAGAGACCCAGTACTTC. This codes for CASSLHGTEETQYF.

This clonotype was counted only a few times. The rearrangement joins TRBV7-7 to TRBJ2-1, with TRBD2 matching over 7 bases. This CDR3 is built from 11 residues. With V trimmed by 11 bases and J by 6 bases, 4 bases remained unmatched. Germline assignment: CDR1 SSHAT and CDR2 FNYEAQ (reference sequence). As DNA, the CDR3 is TGTGCCTCCCGCGGGGGCAATGAGCAGTTCTTC. Amino acids: CASRGGNEQFF.

By proportion, this clonotype is medium-sized. This chain joins TRBV6-1 and TRBJ2-7; no clear D. This CDR3 comprises 11 residues. Trimming stripped 10 bases from V and 4 bases from J, with 11 bases between. The germline V gene has CDR1 MNHNS and CDR2 SASEGT. The CDR3 spells CATSLPYEQYF. CDR3 coding DNA: TGTGCCACCAGCCTGCCATACGAGCAGTACTTC.

Judged by abundance, this clonotype is medium-sized (0.01 to 0.1%). This chain connects TRBV29-1 to TRBJ1-4; 8 bases are a match to TRBD1. The CDR3 runs to 14 residues. The V gene end was trimmed by 2 bases and the J gene end by 7 bases; junction bases not matched to a gene: 6. Looked up from germline, CDR1 is SQVTM and CDR2 is ANQGSEA. This CDR3 is CSVEYGTGGEKLFF. For the CDR3, the DNA is TGCAGCGTTGAATACGGGACAGGAGGTGAAAAACTGTTTTTT.

This clonotype was observed a handful of times. CDR3 in DNA: TGTGCCACCAGTGGTGGTGCGGGGTCGGCCAATGAGCAGTTCTTC. Its translation: CATSGGAGSANEQFF. This rearrangement joins TRBV24-1 to TRBJ2-1; D perhaps matches TRBD2 (6 bases). Germline lookup yields CDR1 KGHDR and CDR2 SFDVKD. V dropped 5 bases and J dropped 6 bases, with 16 bases sitting between them. This CDR3 has 15 amino acids.

This clonotype occurred a few times. V gene TRBV18 combines with J gene TRBJ2-7; D possibly corresponds to TRBD2 (5 bases). Germline V gene lookup returns CDR1 KGHSH and CDR2 LQKENI. This CDR3 comprises 14 residues. Trimming stripped 3 bases from V and 0 bases from J, with 9 bases between. The DNA for the CDR3 is TGTGCCAGCTCACCCGGGGTCCTCTCCTACGAGCAGTACTTC. Protein sequence: CASSPGVLSYEQYF.

The CDR3 sequence is CALGGMGGYTF. Here the CDR3 DNA reads TGTGCCCTTGGGGGGATGGGTGGCTACACCTTC. The chain has TRBV10-3 and TRBJ1-2, with D maybe TRBD1 (5 bases). Germline CDR1 and CDR2: ENHRY and SYGVKD. The CDR3 is 11 residues long. V was pared by 11 bases and J by 7 bases, with 14 bases between.

This clonotype has only a few counts. The rearrangement uses TRBV19 and TRBJ1-1; 9 bases match TRBD1. Germline V gives CDR1 LNHDA, CDR2 SQIVND (reference sequence). J gave up 3 bases and V 2 bases, and 4 bases lay outside the gene matches. The CDR3 spans 15 residues. The CDR3 loop is CASSIRGQGDTEAFF. As DNA, the CDR3 is TGTGCCAGTAGTATAAGGGGACAGGGAGACACTGAAGCTTTCTTT.

This clonotype was counted between two and nine times. CDR3 in amino acids: CASSIMGARIPGELFF. CDR3 coding DNA: TGTGCCAGTAGTATAATGGGGGCCCGGATCCCCGGGGAGCTGTTTTTT. The chain joins TRBV19 to TRBJ2-2, with a possible D match to TRBD1 (6 bases). Germline loops: CDR1 LNHDA, CDR2 SQIVND (reference sequence). Between the trimmed V and J ends, which lost 2 bases and 6 bases, there was a span of 16 bases. CDR3 size: 16 residues.

The count of this clonotype is one. The rearrangement uses TRBV6-1 and TRBJ1-6; D is possibly TRBD1 (6 bases). Germline V CDR1 and CDR2: MNHNS, SASEGT. The CDR3 sequence is 15 residues long. V lost 5 bases to trimming and J lost 15 bases, with 23 bases between them. CDR3 residues: CASSLAGTARGHLHF. CDR3 bases: TGTGCCAGCAGTCTAGCCGGGACGGCGAGGGGACACCTCCACTTT.